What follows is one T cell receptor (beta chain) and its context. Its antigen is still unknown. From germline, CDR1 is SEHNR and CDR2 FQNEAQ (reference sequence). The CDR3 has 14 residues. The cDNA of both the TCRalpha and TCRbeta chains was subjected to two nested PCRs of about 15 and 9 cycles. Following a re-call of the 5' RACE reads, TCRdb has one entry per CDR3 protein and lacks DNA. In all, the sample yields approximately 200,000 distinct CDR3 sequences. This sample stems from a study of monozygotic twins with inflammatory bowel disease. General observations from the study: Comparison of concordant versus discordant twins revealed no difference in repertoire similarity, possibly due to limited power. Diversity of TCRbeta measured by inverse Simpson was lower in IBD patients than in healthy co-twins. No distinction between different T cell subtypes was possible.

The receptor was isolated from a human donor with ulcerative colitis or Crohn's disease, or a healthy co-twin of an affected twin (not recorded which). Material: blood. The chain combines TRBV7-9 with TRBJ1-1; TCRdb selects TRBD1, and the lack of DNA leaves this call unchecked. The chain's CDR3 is CASSPTGGNTEAFF.